This T cell receptor (beta chain) was found in a study of blood T cell repertoires in COVID-19. The method was immunoSEQ multiplex PCR; TCRdb's version includes in-frame clones alone and lacks a portion of them. The sample carries roughly 340,000 clones, roughly 90% recorded once. Sequencing input: peripheral blood. The receptor comes from a woman younger than 45 with COVID-19, enrolled during active disease.

The CDR3 nucleotides are TGTGCCATCAGTGAGGGGAGGGAACAAGAGACCCAGTACTTC. It codes for CAISEGREQETQYF. The rearrangement uses TRBV10-3 and TRBJ2-5; 7 positions agree with TRBD2. This CDR3 has 14 residues. From germline, CDR1 is ENHRY and CDR2 SYGVKD. Losses at the gene ends were 2 bases for V and 2 bases for J; bases not matched to a gene: 2.